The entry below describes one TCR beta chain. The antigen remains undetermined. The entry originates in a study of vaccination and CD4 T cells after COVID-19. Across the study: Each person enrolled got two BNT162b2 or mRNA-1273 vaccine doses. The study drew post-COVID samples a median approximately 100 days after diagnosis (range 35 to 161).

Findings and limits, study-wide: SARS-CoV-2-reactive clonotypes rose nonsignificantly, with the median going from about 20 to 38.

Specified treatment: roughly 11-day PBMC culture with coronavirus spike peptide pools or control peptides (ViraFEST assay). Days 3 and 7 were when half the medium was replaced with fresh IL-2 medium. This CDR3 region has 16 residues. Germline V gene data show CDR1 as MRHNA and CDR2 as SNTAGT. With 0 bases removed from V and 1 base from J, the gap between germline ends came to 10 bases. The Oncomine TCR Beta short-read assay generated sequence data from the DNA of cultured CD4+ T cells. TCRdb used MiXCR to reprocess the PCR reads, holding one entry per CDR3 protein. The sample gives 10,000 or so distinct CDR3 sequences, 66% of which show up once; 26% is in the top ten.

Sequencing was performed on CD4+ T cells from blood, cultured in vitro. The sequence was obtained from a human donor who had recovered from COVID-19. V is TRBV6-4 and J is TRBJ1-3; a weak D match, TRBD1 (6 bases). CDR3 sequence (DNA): TGTGCCAGCAGTGACTCGTTACAGGGTTCTGGAAACACCATATATTTT. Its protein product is CASSDSLQGSGNTIYF.